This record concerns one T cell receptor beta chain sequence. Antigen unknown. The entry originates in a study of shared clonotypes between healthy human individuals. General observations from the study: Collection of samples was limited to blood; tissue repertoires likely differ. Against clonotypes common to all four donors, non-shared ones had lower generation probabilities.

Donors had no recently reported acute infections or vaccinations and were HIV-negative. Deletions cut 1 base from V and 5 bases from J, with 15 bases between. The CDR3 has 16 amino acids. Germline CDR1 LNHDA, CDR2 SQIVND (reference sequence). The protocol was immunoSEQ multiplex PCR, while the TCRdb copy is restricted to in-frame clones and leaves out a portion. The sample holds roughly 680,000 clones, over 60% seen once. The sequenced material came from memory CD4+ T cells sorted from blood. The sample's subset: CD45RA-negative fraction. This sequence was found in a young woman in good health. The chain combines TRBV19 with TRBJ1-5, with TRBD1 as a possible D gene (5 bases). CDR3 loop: CASSIVAGQFHQPQHF. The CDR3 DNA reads TGTGCCAGTAGTATAGTCGCGGGGCAGTTCCATCAGCCCCAGCATTTT.